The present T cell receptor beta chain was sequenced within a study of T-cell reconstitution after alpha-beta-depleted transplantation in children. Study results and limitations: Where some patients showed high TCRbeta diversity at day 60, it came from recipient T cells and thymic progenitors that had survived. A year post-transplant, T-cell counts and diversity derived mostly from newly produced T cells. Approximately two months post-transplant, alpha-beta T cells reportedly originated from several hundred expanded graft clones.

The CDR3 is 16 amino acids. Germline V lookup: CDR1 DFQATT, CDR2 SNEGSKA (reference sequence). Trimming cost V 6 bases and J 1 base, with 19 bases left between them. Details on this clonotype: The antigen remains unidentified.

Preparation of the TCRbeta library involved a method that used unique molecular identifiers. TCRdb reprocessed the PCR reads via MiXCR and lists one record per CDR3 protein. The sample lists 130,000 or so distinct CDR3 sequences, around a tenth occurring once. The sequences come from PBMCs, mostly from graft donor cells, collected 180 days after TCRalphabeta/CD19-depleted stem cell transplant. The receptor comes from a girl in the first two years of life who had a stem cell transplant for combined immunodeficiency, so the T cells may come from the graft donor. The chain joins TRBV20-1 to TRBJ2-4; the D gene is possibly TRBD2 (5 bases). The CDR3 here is CSATRRMNGAKNIQYF. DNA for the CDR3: TGCAGTGCAACTCGGAGGATGAATGGGGCCAAAAACATTCAGTACTTC.